This T cell receptor (beta chain) appears in the sequencing data of a study of T cell responses to AZD1222 COVID-19 vaccine. Here immunoSEQ multiplex PCR was the method, and the copy in TCRdb shows in-frame clones only, minus some. The data hold 200,000 or so clones, with about 86% observed a single time. CDR1 is SGHTA, CDR2 FQGNSA, per germline. This CDR3 comprises 13 residues. Trimming took 6 bases from V and 2 from J, leaving 9 bases between them. This clone was recorded once. The target antigen is unknown. Study-wide results and caveats: Reportedly, nearly half the spike-specific TCRs target unmutated variant regions. Mapped onto spike, vaccine-associated CD4 TCRs spanned it and were dominant at 160-218 and 743-854. Baseline serology detected seropositivity in only a handful of AZD1222 recipients.

The receptor's source is an adult in good health. V gene TRBV7-2 combines with J gene TRBJ2-3; no clear D gene. Source: peripheral blood, taken on day 0 of AZD1222 vaccination. The CDR3 protein is CASRGFDTDTQYF. The CDR3 bases are TGTGCCAGCAGGGGGTTTGACACAGATACGCAGTATTTT.